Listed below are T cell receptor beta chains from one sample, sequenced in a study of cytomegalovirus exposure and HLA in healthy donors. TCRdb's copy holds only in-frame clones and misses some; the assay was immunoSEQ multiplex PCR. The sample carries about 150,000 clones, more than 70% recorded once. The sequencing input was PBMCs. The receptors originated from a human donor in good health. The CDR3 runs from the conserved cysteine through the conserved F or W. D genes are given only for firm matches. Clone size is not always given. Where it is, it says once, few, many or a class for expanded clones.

CASSLVGVDTQYF	TGCGCCAGCAGCTTGGTGGGAGTAGATACGCAGTATTTT	.	.	TRBV5-1	TRBJ2-3
CASSQRGTSNEQFF	TGTGCCAGCAGTCAACGGGGGACTAGCAATGAGCAGTTCTTC	TRBD2	.	TRBV7-2	TRBJ2-1
CASSLAVGTLQETQYF	TGTGCCAGCAGCTTGGCTGTTGGGACTCTGCAAGAGACCCAGTACTTC	.	.	TRBV5-6	TRBJ2-5
CASSEQGVGNQPQHF	TGTGCCAGCAGCGAACAGGGGGTAGGCAATCAGCCCCAGCATTTT	TRBD1	.	TRBV6-1	TRBJ1-5
CASSLGESSSYNEQFF	TGCGCCAGCAGCTTGGGGGAGTCAAGCTCCTACAATGAGCAGTTCTTC	.	.	TRBV5-1	TRBJ2-1
CASRGTPKSRGYTF	TGTGCCAGCAGAGGGACACCGAAGTCTAGAGGCTACACCTTC	.	.	TRBV19	TRBJ1-2
CASSENAGQGAVAFF	TGTGCCAGCAGTGAAAATGCGGGACAGGGGGCAGTAGCTTTCTTT	TRBD1	.	TRBV6-1	TRBJ1-1
CASRQGANYGYTF	TGTGCCAGTCGACAGGGAGCTAACTATGGCTACACCTTC	TRBD1	.	TRBV2	TRBJ1-2
CASSLDGVLPDTQYF	TGTGCCAGCAGCTTAGACGGGGTGTTGCCAGATACGCAGTATTTT	.	.	TRBV7-2	TRBJ2-3
CASSTVDRAYNEQFF	TGTGCCAGCAGTACGGTAGACAGGGCCTACAATGAGCAGTTCTTC	TRBD1	.	TRBV6-5	TRBJ2-1
CSVDAPLTDTQYF	TGCAGCGTTGACGCCCCTCTAACAGATACGCAGTATTTT	.	.	TRBV29-1	TRBJ2-3
CASSERNTGQVGGELFF	TGCGCCAGCAGTGAGCGAAATACAGGACAGGTCGGCGGGGAGCTGTTTTTT	TRBD1	.	TRBV10-1	TRBJ2-2
CASSLQGSGTDTQYF	TGCGCCAGCAGCTTACAGGGCAGTGGCACAGATACGCAGTATTTT	.	.	TRBV5-1	TRBJ2-3
CASSPGQGGFNEQFF	TGTGCCAGCAGCCCGGGACAGGGAGGTTTCAATGAGCAGTTCTTC	TRBD1	.	TRBV6-4	TRBJ2-1
CASSYDRGDGYTF	TGTGCCAGCAGTTATGACAGGGGAGACGGCTACACCTTC	TRBD1	.	TRBV6-6	TRBJ1-2
CASSLVVRGYYGNTIYF	TGTGCCAGCAGTTTGGTTGTCAGAGGATACTATGGAAACACCATATATTTT	.	.	TRBV28	TRBJ1-3
CASCGSGISTDTQYF	TGTGCCAGCTGCGGAAGCGGGATAAGCACAGATACGCAGTATTTT	TRBD2	.	TRBV2	TRBJ2-3
CASSLNAEQFF	TGTGCCAGCAGCTTAAATGCGGAGCAGTTCTTC	.	.	TRBV7-3	TRBJ2-1
CASSIREGADTQYF	TGTGCCAGTAGTATACGGGAGGGTGCAGATACGCAGTATTTT	TRBD2	few	TRBV19	TRBJ2-3
CASGGVETGELFF	TGCGCCAGCGGAGGGGTAGAGACCGGGGAGCTGTTTTTT	.	.	TRBV5-1	TRBJ2-2
CASSPTGAGELFF	TGTGCTAGCAGCCCGACAGGGGCCGGGGAGCTGTTTTTT	TRBD1	.	TRBV7-7	TRBJ2-2
CASSEKETGELFF	TGCGCCAGCAGTGAGAAGGAGACCGGGGAGCTGTTTTTT	.	few	TRBV10-1	TRBJ2-2
CASSVGGLAGQETQYF	TGTGCCAGCAGCGTAGGGGGACTAGCGGGACAAGAGACCCAGTACTTC	TRBD2	.	TRBV9	TRBJ2-5
CASSGLELAGGPGETQYF	TGTGCCAGCAGTGGCCTCGAACTAGCGGGGGGGCCCGGGGAGACCCAGTACTTC	TRBD2	.	TRBV2	TRBJ2-5
CASRIGQGEAFF	TGTGCCAGTCGGATTGGACAGGGCGAAGCTTTCTTT	TRBD1	.	TRBV28	TRBJ1-1
CASSIARTGLYGYTF	TGTGCCAGTAGTATAGCCCGGACAGGGCTTTATGGCTACACCTTC	TRBD1	.	TRBV19	TRBJ1-2